The clone carrying this T cell receptor (beta chain) appeared once. No antigen is known for it. No infections or other immune events were documented during collection. The sample comes from a study of identifying expanded T cells in peripheral blood. Trimming stripped 5 bases from V and 7 bases from J, with 14 bases between. The CDR3 spans 13 residues. Per the germline V gene, CDR1 is MDHEN and CDR2 is SYDVKM. Study outcomes and limitations: Variance in clone template counts between roughly two-week samples significantly increased with total template count across all healthy donors. Over approximately two and four weeks, about 15 and 19 clones changed, versus more than 1 between replicates.

Using immunoSEQ multiplex PCR, the repertoire was profiled, and TCRdb retains in-frame clones only, with some absent. The profile shows some 75,000 clones, roughly 90% of them singletons. The source material was blood. This clonotype was obtained from a person between 18 and 69 years old in good health. The chain links TRBV28 to TRBJ2-5; TRBD1 might be the D (5 bases). The CDR3 here is CASSDGARGTQYF. For the CDR3, the DNA is TGTGCCAGCAGTGATGGGGCCAGAGGGACCCAGTACTTC.